These T cell receptor beta chains were read from a single sample in a study of T cell repertoires in cytomegalovirus infection. TCRdb re-derived calls from the reads in MiXCR, one entry per CDR3 protein. This sample has some 220,000 distinct CDR3 sequences, with approximately 7% found just once. Input material: PBMCs. The receptors come from a human donor in good health (CMV status not recorded). Some clones in this sample may be carry-over from other donors' samples. Each CDR3 is given with its conserved first and last residue. A D gene is named only where the DNA matches it firmly. Only part of the rows carry a size: once, few, many, or a class if the clone is expanded.

cdr3_nt: TGTGCCAGCAGTTACCAGGGACTCGGTGGCTACACCTTC
cdr3_aa: CASSYQGLGGYTF
d_call: .
v_call: TRBV6-2/TRBV6-3
clone_size: many
j_call: TRBJ1-2

cdr3_nt: TGTGCCAGCAGCTTCGATTTGGGTCGGGAGACCCAGTACTTC
cdr3_aa: CASSFDLGRETQYF
d_call: .
v_call: TRBV7-2
clone_size: many
j_call: TRBJ2-5

cdr3_nt: TGTGCCAGCAGTTTTTCGGCCCTCAGCGGGGAGCTGTTTTTT
cdr3_aa: CASSFSALSGELFF
d_call: .
v_call: TRBV6-2/TRBV6-3
clone_size: .
j_call: TRBJ2-2

cdr3_nt: TGCGCCAGCAGCTTGGGGCCAGGGGGTACACAAGAGACCCAGTACTTC
cdr3_aa: CASSLGPGGTQETQYF
d_call: TRBD1
v_call: TRBV5-1
clone_size: many
j_call: TRBJ2-5

cdr3_nt: TGTGCCAGCAGCTCCCGCGTTACAAGGGCTCCCTACAATGAGCAGTTCTTC
cdr3_aa: CASSSRVTRAPYNEQFF
d_call: .
v_call: TRBV6-7
clone_size: many
j_call: TRBJ2-1

cdr3_nt: TGTGCCAGCAGACCCGGCCCTAGCGACGAGCAGTACTTC
cdr3_aa: CASRPGPSDEQYF
d_call: .
v_call: TRBV12-3/TRBV12-4
clone_size: few
j_call: TRBJ2-7

cdr3_nt: TGCGCCAGCAGCTCAGAGGGGAATGGGGAGCAGTTCTTC
cdr3_aa: CASSSEGNGEQFF
d_call: .
v_call: TRBV5-1
clone_size: few
j_call: TRBJ2-1

cdr3_nt: TGTGCCACCGCCGGGCAGGGAAATTCACCCCTCCACTTT
cdr3_aa: CATAGQGNSPLHF
d_call: .
v_call: TRBV10-3
clone_size: many
j_call: TRBJ1-6

cdr3_nt: TGTGCCAGCAGCCTGCGACCCGCGGGATGGTATGGCTACACCTTC
cdr3_aa: CASSLRPAGWYGYTF
d_call: .
v_call: TRBV7-2
clone_size: many
j_call: TRBJ1-2

cdr3_nt: TGCGCCAGCCGCCTAGACAGTCCGAATTCACCCCTCCACTTT
cdr3_aa: CASRLDSPNSPLHF
d_call: .
v_call: TRBV5-1
clone_size: many
j_call: TRBJ1-6

cdr3_nt: TGTGCCAGCGCCCCGGGGCGGGGGACCACAGATACGCAGTATTTT
cdr3_aa: CASAPGRGTTDTQYF
d_call: TRBD2
v_call: TRBV6-2/TRBV6-3
clone_size: many
j_call: TRBJ2-3

cdr3_nt: TGTGCCTGGAGTGTAACAGGGGGCTACGAGCAGTACTTC
cdr3_aa: CAWSVTGGYEQYF
d_call: TRBD1
v_call: TRBV30
clone_size: many
j_call: TRBJ2-7

cdr3_nt: TGTGCCAGCAGCAGGGGGGACGGACCCGGCGGGCGGCAGTACTTC
cdr3_aa: CASSRGDGPGGRQYF
d_call: .
v_call: TRBV7-2
clone_size: many
j_call: TRBJ2-7

cdr3_nt: TGTGCCAGCTCACCGGGGGGGACAGCCAAAATCTACGAGCAGTACTTC
cdr3_aa: CASSPGGTAKIYEQYF
d_call: .
v_call: TRBV18
clone_size: many
j_call: TRBJ2-7

cdr3_nt: TGTGCCAGCAGTCTGGTAGCGGGGGGCCCCACCGACGAGCAGTACTTC
cdr3_aa: CASSLVAGGPTDEQYF
d_call: TRBD2
v_call: TRBV6-1
clone_size: many
j_call: TRBJ2-7

cdr3_nt: TGCGCCAGCAGCCCCCTCTTGTGGGGCAATCAGCCCCAGCATTTT
cdr3_aa: CASSPLLWGNQPQHF
d_call: .
v_call: TRBV4-1
clone_size: many
j_call: TRBJ1-5

cdr3_nt: TGTGCCAGCCACTTAGGGGGGAGTGGCACTGAAGCTTTCTTT
cdr3_aa: CASHLGGSGTEAFF
d_call: .
v_call: TRBV6-6
clone_size: many
j_call: TRBJ1-1

cdr3_nt: TGTGCCAGTAGTATTACCCTCTCCTACAATGAGCAGTTCTTC
cdr3_aa: CASSITLSYNEQFF
d_call: .
v_call: TRBV19
clone_size: many
j_call: TRBJ2-1

cdr3_nt: TGTGCCATCAGTGAGGGACAGGGTTATGGCTACACCTTC
cdr3_aa: CAISEGQGYGYTF
d_call: TRBD1
v_call: TRBV10-3
clone_size: many
j_call: TRBJ1-2

cdr3_nt: TGCAGTGCTCATGCAGGGGCTAGCAATCAGCCCCAGCATTTT
cdr3_aa: CSAHAGASNQPQHF
d_call: .
v_call: TRBV20-1
clone_size: few
j_call: TRBJ1-5

cdr3_nt: TGCAGTGCTAGAGATAACAGGGGGGACACCGGGGAGCTGTTTTTT
cdr3_aa: CSARDNRGDTGELFF
d_call: TRBD1
v_call: TRBV20-1
clone_size: many
j_call: TRBJ2-2

cdr3_nt: TGCGCCAGCAGCCAAGATTCTGGCACTGGGTTGAGGGAGACCCAGTACTTC
cdr3_aa: CASSQDSGTGLRETQYF
d_call: .
v_call: TRBV4-3
clone_size: many
j_call: TRBJ2-5

cdr3_nt: TGTGCCAGCAGCGAAATACCAGCGGGGGGCCTCTCTGGGGCCAACGTCCTGACTTTC
cdr3_aa: CASSEIPAGGLSGANVLTF
d_call: TRBD2
v_call: TRBV2
clone_size: few
j_call: TRBJ2-6

cdr3_nt: TGTGCCAGCACGACATTTAACTATGGCTACACCTTC
cdr3_aa: CASTTFNYGYTF
d_call: .
v_call: TRBV28
clone_size: many
j_call: TRBJ1-2

cdr3_nt: TGTGCCAGCAGTTCGATCAGGGGTTCGTCCTACGAGCAGTACTTC
cdr3_aa: CASSSIRGSSYEQYF
d_call: .
v_call: TRBV6-2/TRBV6-3
clone_size: many
j_call: TRBJ2-7

cdr3_nt: TGTGCCAGCAGTTACCCGGCCATGGGCGCCTACGAGCAGTACTTC
cdr3_aa: CASSYPAMGAYEQYF
d_call: .
v_call: TRBV6-2/TRBV6-3
clone_size: many
j_call: TRBJ2-7

cdr3_nt: TGTGCGACGCGCGGGTGGGGAACAGATACGCAGTATTTT
cdr3_aa: CATRGWGTDTQYF
d_call: .
v_call: TRBV11-2
clone_size: many
j_call: TRBJ2-3

cdr3_nt: TGTGCCACCCAACTCCACTCCGTCCTGACTTTC
cdr3_aa: CATQLHSVLTF
d_call: .
v_call: TRBV6-1
clone_size: many
j_call: TRBJ2-6

cdr3_nt: TGTGCCAGTAGTATAAGGGGTGCTGGGAACACTGAAGCTTTCTTT
cdr3_aa: CASSIRGAGNTEAFF
d_call: .
v_call: TRBV19
clone_size: many
j_call: TRBJ1-1

cdr3_nt: TGTGCCAGCAGTGATACTAGCGGGGAAGATACGCAGTATTTT
cdr3_aa: CASSDTSGEDTQYF
d_call: TRBD2
v_call: TRBV2
clone_size: many
j_call: TRBJ2-3

cdr3_nt: TGCGCCAGCAGCCAAGCCTCGCGGGTGGAAGCTTTCTTT
cdr3_aa: CASSQASRVEAFF
d_call: .
v_call: TRBV4-1
clone_size: many
j_call: TRBJ1-1

cdr3_nt: TGTGCCAGCAGCTTGCGAAGTGACCAGCCCCAGCATTTT
cdr3_aa: CASSLRSDQPQHF
d_call: .
v_call: TRBV7-2
clone_size: many
j_call: TRBJ1-5

cdr3_nt: TGTGCCTGGAGTGTACAGTTTCGCTTGAGAGCTTTCTTT
cdr3_aa: CAWSVQFRLRAFF
d_call: .
v_call: TRBV30
clone_size: many
j_call: TRBJ1-1

cdr3_nt: TGTGCCAGCTCACCATACAGGGGGTCCTACAATGAGCAGTTCTTC
cdr3_aa: CASSPYRGSYNEQFF
d_call: TRBD1
v_call: TRBV18
clone_size: few
j_call: TRBJ2-1

cdr3_nt: TGTGCCAGCAGGGGACTAGCGGGGGCGTCCCAAGAGACCCAGTACTTC
cdr3_aa: CASRGLAGASQETQYF
d_call: TRBD2
v_call: TRBV2
clone_size: few
j_call: TRBJ2-5

cdr3_nt: TGTGCCAGCAGTAGGGTTGGTCAGCCCCAGCATTTT
cdr3_aa: CASSRVGQPQHF
d_call: .
v_call: TRBV28
clone_size: many
j_call: TRBJ1-5

cdr3_nt: TGTGCCAGCTCACTTATCTCTGGAAACACCATATATTTT
cdr3_aa: CASSLISGNTIYF
d_call: .
v_call: TRBV18
clone_size: many
j_call: TRBJ1-3

cdr3_nt: TGTGCCAGCAGCCAGACCTTGGACACGCAGTATTTT
cdr3_aa: CASSQTLDTQYF
d_call: .
v_call: TRBV3-1
clone_size: few
j_call: TRBJ2-3

cdr3_nt: TGTGCCAGCGGGGGGACTCCAAGCAACAATTCACCCCTCCACTTT
cdr3_aa: CASGGTPSNNSPLHF
d_call: .
v_call: TRBV2
clone_size: many
j_call: TRBJ1-6

cdr3_nt: TGTGCCAGCAGCTTAGCGGGGATGAGCAATCAGCCCCAGCATTTT
cdr3_aa: CASSLAGMSNQPQHF
d_call: .
v_call: TRBV7-2
clone_size: many
j_call: TRBJ1-5

cdr3_nt: TGTGCCAGCGGTTTGAGCGGGGGGATGAACACTGAAGCTTTCTTT
cdr3_aa: CASGLSGGMNTEAFF
d_call: .
v_call: TRBV6-2/TRBV6-3
clone_size: many
j_call: TRBJ1-1

cdr3_nt: TGTGCCATCGTTAACAGGGCCTCCGGGGAGCTGTTTTTT
cdr3_aa: CAIVNRASGELFF
d_call: .
v_call: TRBV28
clone_size: .
j_call: TRBJ2-2

cdr3_nt: TGTGCCAGCAGTTTGCTCGGGACATCGAATACTGAAGCTTTCTTT
cdr3_aa: CASSLLGTSNTEAFF
d_call: .
v_call: TRBV28
clone_size: .
j_call: TRBJ1-1

cdr3_nt: TGTGCCAGTAGTAACCCCCCCGGGGAGCAGTACTTC
cdr3_aa: CASSNPPGEQYF
d_call: .
v_call: TRBV19
clone_size: many
j_call: TRBJ2-7

cdr3_nt: TGCAGTGCTAGCCGCTCTATAGCGGGATCAGGGCACGAGCAGTACTTC
cdr3_aa: CSASRSIAGSGHEQYF
d_call: TRBD2
v_call: TRBV20-1
clone_size: .
j_call: TRBJ2-7

cdr3_nt: TGTGCCAGCAGCTCGATAGAGATGAACACTGAAGCTTTCTTT
cdr3_aa: CASSSIEMNTEAFF
d_call: .
v_call: TRBV5-4
clone_size: .
j_call: TRBJ1-1

cdr3_nt: TGTGCCAGCAGTCGGGACAGCATGCAGCCCCAGCATTTT
cdr3_aa: CASSRDSMQPQHF
d_call: TRBD1
v_call: TRBV6-5
clone_size: few
j_call: TRBJ1-5